These T cell receptor beta chains were read from a single sample in a study of shared clonotypes between healthy human individuals. Assay used: immunoSEQ multiplex PCR; TCRdb lists only in-frame clones, some missing. The sample holds approximately 2,000,000 clones, 93% seen once. The sample comprised naive CD8+ T cells from PBMCs. Every receptor here comes from a man between 18 and 35 years old in good health. Some clones in this sample may be carry-over from other donors' samples. CDR3s include the opening cysteine and the closing phenylalanine or tryptophan. Each record gives: V gene, J gene, D gene, clone size, CDR3 protein, CDR3 DNA. The D gene is left open where the match is weak. Only some rows state a clone size, as once, few, many or a class for expanded clones.

TRBV4-1	TRBJ2-7	.	once	CASSPPGVFGEQYF	TGCGCCAGCAGCCCCCCGGGGGTGTTTGGCGAGCAGTACTTC
TRBV18	TRBJ1-4	.	.	CASSPSTRTTNEKLFF	TGTGCCAGCTCACCTTCGACACGCACAACTAATGAAAAACTGTTTTTT
TRBV7-9	TRBJ2-3	.	.	CASSLGYGDLRTDTQYF	TGTGCCAGCAGCTTAGGATACGGGGACCTAAGAACAGATACGCAGTATTTT
TRBV2	TRBJ2-1	TRBD2	.	CARGLARNYNEQFF	TGTGCCAGAGGACTAGCGCGGAATTACAATGAGCAGTTCTTC
TRBV6-6	TRBJ2-3	TRBD1	.	CASNRGTDTQYF	TGTGCCAGCAACAGGGGGACAGATACGCAGTATTTT
TRBV27	TRBJ1-3	.	.	CASSSGRTSGNTIYF	TGTGCCAGCAGTTCAGGCAGGACCTCTGGAAACACCATATATTTT
TRBV27	TRBJ2-7	.	.	CASSPSPYEQYF	TGTGCCAGCAGTCCAAGTCCCTACGAGCAGTACTTC
TRBV6-5	TRBJ1-1	TRBD1	.	CASSYSQGNGAFF	TGTGCCAGCAGTTACTCACAGGGGAATGGCGCTTTCTTT
TRBV28	TRBJ1-2	.	.	CASTLGGGMGYTF	TGTGCCAGCACACTGGGCGGCGGAATGGGCTACACCTTC
TRBV28	TRBJ2-1	TRBD2	.	CATDGTSGRYNEQFF	TGTGCCACCGACGGGACTAGCGGGAGGTACAATGAGCAGTTCTTC
TRBV4-3	TRBJ1-5	.	.	CASSQYIADRTYSNQPQHF	TGCGCCAGCAGCCAATATATTGCGGACAGAACCTATAGCAATCAGCCCCAGCATTTT
TRBV13	TRBJ2-2	.	.	CAQPGPGTGELFF	TGTGCCCAACCAGGGCCTGGCACCGGGGAGCTGTTTTTT
TRBV4-3	TRBJ2-1	.	once	CASSQVELGISYNEQFF	TGCGCCAGCAGCCAAGTAGAACTAGGGATCTCCTACAATGAGCAGTTCTTC
TRBV7-9	TRBJ2-1	TRBD2	.	CASSLALAGTYNEQFF	TGTGCCAGCAGCTTAGCCCTAGCGGGGACCTACAATGAGCAGTTCTTC
TRBV7-3	TRBJ1-1	.	.	CASRQTGGNTEAFF	TGTGCCAGCAGACAAACCGGGGGGAACACTGAAGCTTTCTTT
TRBV27	TRBJ2-1	.	.	CASSLSPGTHSNEQFF	TGTGCCAGCAGTTTATCTCCAGGCACACACAGCAATGAGCAGTTCTTC
TRBV7-6	TRBJ2-3	.	.	CASSSLTGFSTDTQYF	TGTGCCAGCAGCTCCCTGACAGGATTTAGCACAGATACGCAGTATTTT